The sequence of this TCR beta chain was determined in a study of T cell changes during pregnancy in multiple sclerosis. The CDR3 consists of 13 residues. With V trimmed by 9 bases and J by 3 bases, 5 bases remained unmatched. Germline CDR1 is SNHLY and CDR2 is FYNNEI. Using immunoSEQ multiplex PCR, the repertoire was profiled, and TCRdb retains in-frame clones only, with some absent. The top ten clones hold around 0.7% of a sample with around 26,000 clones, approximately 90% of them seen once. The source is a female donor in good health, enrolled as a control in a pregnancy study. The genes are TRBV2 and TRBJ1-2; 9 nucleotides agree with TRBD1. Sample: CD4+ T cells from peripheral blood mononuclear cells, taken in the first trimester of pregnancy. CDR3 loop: CARNRGRDYGYTF. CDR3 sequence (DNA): TGTGCCAGAAACAGGGGGCGCGACTATGGCTACACCTTC.